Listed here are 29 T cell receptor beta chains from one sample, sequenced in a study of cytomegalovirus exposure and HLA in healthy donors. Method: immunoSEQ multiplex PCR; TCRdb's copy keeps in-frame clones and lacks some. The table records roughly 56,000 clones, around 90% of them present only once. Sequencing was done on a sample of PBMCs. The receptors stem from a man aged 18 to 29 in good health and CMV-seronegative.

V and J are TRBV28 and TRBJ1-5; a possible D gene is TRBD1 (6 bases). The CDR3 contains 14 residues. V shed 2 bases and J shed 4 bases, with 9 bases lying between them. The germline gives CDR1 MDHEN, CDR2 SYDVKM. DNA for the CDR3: TGTGCCAGCAGTTTACAACAGGGTAATCAGCCCCAGCATTTT. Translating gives CASSLQQGNQPQHF.

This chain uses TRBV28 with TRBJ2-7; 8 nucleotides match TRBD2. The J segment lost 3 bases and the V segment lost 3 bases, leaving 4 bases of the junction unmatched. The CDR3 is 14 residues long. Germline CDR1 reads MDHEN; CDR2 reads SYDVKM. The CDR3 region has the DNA TGTGCCAGCAGTTTCTACGGGACTAGCTACGAGCAGTACTTC. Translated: CASSFYGTSYEQYF.

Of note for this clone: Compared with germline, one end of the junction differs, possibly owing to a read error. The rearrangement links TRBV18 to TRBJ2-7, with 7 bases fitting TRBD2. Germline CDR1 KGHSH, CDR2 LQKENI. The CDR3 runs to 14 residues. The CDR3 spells CVSSPNGRRNEQYF. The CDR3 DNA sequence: TGTGTCAGCTCACCAAACGGGAGGAGAAACGAGCAGTACTTC.

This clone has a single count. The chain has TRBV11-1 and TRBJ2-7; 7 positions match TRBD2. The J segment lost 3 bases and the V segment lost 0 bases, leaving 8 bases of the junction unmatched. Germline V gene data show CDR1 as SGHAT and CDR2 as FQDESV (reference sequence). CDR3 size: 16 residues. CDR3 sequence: CASSLAPGRSNYEQYF. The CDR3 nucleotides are TGTGCCAGCAGCTTAGCGCCCGGGAGGAGTAACTACGAGCAGTACTTC. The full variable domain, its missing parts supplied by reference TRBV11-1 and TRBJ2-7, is EAEVAQSPRYKITEKSQAVAFWCDPISGHATLYWYRQILGQGPELLVQFQDESVVDDSQLPKDRFSAERLKGVDSTLKIQPAELGDSAMYLCASSLAPGRSNYEQYFGPGTRLTVT.

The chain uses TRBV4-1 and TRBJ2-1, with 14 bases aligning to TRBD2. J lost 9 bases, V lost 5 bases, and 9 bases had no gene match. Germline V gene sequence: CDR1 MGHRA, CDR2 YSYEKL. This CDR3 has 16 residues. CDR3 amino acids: CASSGSGLAGEPEQFF. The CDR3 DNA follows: TGCGCCAGCAGCGGATCGGGACTAGCGGGAGAGCCTGAGCAGTTCTTC.

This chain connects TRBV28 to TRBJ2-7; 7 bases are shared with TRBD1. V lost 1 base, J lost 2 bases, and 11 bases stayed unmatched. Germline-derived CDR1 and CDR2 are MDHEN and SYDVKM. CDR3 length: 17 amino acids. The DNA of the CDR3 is TGTGCCAGCAGTTTATCACAGGGGTCCTCCTCCCCCTACGAGCAGTACTTC. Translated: CASSLSQGSSSPYEQYF.

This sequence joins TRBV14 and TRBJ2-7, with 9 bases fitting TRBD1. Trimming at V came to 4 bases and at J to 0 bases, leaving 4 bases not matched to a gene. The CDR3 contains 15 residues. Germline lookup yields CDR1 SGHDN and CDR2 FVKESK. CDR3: CASSRMGQGSYEQYF. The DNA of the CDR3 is TGTGCCAGCAGCCGGATGGGACAGGGCTCCTACGAGCAGTACTTC.

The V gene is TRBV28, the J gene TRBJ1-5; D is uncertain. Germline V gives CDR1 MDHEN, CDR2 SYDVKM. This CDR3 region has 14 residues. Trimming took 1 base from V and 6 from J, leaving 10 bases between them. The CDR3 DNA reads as TGTGCCAGCAGTTTATTTCCGCGGCTTCAGCCCCAGCATTTT. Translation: CASSLFPRLQPQHF.

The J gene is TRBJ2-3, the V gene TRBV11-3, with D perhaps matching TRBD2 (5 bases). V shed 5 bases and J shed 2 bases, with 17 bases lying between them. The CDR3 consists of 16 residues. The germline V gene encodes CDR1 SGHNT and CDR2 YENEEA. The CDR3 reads CASSLGRGSNTDTQYF. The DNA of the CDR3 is TGTGCCAGCAGCCTGGGGAGAGGGAGCAACACAGATACGCAGTATTTT.

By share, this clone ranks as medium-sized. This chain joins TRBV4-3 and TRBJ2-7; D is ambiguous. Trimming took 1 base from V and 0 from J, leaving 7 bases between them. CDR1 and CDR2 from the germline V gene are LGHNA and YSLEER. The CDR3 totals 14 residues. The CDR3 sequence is CASSQALDSYEQYF. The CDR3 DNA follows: TGCGCCAGCAGCCAAGCCCTAGACTCCTACGAGCAGTACTTC.

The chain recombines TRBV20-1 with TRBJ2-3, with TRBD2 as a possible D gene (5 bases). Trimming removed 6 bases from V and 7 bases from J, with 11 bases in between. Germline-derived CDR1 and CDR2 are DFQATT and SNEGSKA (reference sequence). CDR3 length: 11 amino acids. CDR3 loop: CSAEDQNTQYF. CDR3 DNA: TGCAGTGCGGAGGACCAGAATACGCAGTATTTT.

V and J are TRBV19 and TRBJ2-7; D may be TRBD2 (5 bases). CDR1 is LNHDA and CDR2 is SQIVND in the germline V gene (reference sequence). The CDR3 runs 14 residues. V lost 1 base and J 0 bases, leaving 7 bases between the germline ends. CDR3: CASSIGGLSYEQYF. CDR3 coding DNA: TGTGCCAGTAGTATAGGCGGACTCTCCTACGAGCAGTACTTC.

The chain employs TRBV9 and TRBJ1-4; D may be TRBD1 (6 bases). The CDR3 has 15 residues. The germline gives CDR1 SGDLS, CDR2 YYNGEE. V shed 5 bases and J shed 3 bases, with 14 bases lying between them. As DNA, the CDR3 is TGTGCCAGCAGTGGGTGGGGGCAGGCTAATGAAAAACTGTTTTTT. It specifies CASSGWGQANEKLFF.

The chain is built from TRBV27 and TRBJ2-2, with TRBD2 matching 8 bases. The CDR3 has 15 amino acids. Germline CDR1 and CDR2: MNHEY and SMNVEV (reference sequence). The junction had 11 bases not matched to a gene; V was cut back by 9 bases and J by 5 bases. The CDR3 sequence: CASCGRPKGTGELFF. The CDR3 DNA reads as TGTGCCAGTTGCGGGAGGCCCAAGGGGACCGGGGAGCTGTTTTTT.

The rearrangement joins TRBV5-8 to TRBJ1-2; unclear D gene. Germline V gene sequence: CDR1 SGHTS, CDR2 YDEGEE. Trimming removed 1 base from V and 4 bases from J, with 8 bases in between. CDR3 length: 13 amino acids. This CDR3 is CASSLISSYGYTF. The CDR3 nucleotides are TGTGCCAGCAGCTTGATATCGTCCTATGGCTACACCTTC.

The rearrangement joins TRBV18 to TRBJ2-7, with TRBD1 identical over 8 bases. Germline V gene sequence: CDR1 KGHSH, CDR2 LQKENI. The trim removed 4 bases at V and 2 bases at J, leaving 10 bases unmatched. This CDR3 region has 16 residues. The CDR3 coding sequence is TGTGCCAGCTCACGTACGACAGGGGAGACCGCCTACGAGCAGTACTTC. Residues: CASSRTTGETAYEQYF. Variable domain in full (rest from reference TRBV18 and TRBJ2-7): NAGVMQNPRHLVRRRGQEARLRCSPMKGHSHVYWYRQLPEEGLKFMVYLQKENIIDESGMPKERFSAEFPKEGPSILRIQQVVRGDSAAYFCASSRTTGETAYEQYFGPGTRLTVT.

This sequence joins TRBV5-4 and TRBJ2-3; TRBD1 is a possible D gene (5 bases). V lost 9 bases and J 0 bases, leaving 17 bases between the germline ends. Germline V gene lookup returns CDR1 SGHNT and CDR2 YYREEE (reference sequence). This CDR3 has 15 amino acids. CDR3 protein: CAISGGHPSTDTQYF. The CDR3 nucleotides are TGTGCCATCTCCGGCGGACACCCTAGCACAGATACGCAGTATTTT.

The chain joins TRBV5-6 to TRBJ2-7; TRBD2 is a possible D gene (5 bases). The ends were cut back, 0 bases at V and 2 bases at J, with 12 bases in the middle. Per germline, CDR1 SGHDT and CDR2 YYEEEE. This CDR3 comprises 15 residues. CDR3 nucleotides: TGTGCCAGCAGCTTGGAGAGGGAAGAGGCCTACGAGCAGTACTTC. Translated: CASSLEREEAYEQYF.

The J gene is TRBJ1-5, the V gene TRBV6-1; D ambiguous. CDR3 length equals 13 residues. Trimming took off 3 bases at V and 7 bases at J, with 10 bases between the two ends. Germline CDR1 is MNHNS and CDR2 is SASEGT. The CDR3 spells CASSDPGNQPQHF. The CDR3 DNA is TGTGCCAGCAGTGATCCGGGAAACCAGCCCCAGCATTTT.

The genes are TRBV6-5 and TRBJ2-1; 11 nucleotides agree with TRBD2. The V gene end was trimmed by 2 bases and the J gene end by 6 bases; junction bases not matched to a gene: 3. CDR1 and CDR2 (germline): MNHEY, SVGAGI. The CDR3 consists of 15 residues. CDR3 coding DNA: TGTGCCAGCAGTTACCGAACTAGCGGGGGCAATGAGCAGTTCTTC. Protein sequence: CASSYRTSGGNEQFF.

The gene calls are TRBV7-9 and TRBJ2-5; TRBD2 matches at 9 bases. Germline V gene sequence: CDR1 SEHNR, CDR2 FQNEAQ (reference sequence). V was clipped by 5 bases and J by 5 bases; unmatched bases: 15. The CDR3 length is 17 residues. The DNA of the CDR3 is TGTGCCAGCAGCAGGGATAGCGGGAGTGCGGGAGGTGAGACCCAGTACTTC. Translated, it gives CASSRDSGSAGGETQYF.

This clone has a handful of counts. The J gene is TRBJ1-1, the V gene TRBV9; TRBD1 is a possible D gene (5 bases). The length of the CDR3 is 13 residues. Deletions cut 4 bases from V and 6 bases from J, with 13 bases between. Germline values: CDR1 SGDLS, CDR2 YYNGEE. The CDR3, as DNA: TGTGCCAGCAGCTCTATGCAAGGGGCTGAAGCTTTCTTT. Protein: CASSSMQGAEAFF.

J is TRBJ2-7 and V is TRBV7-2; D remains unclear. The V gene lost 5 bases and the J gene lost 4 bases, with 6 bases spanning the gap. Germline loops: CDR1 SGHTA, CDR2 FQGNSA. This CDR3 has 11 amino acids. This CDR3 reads CASSLKYEQYF. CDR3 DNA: TGTGCCAGCAGCCTAAAATACGAGCAGTACTTC.

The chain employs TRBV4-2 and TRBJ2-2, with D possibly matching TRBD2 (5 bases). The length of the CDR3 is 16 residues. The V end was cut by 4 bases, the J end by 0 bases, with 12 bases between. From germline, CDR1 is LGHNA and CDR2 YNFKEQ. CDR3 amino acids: CASSPQISANTGELFF. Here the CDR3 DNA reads TGTGCCAGCAGCCCCCAGATTAGCGCGAACACCGGGGAGCTGTTTTTT.

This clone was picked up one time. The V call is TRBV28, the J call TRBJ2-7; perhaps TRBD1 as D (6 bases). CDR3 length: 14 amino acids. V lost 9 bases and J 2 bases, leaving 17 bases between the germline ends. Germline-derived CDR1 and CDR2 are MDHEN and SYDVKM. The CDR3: CASRSTGGTYEQYF. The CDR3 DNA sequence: TGTGCCAGTAGGTCGACAGGAGGAACCTACGAGCAGTACTTC.

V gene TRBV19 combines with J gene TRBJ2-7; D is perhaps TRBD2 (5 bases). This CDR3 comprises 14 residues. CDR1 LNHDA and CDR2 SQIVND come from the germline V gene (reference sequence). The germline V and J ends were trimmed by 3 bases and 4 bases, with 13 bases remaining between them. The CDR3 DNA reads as TGTGCCAGTAGTATGGAGGCGGGTGGGTACGAGCAGTACTTC. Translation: CASSMEAGGYEQYF.

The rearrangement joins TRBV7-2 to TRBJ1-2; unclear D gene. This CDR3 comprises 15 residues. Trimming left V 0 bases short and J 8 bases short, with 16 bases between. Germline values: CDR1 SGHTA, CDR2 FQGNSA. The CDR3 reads CASSLASQLVGGYTF. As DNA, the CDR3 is TGTGCCAGCAGCTTAGCCTCCCAATTGGTTGGCGGCTACACCTTC.

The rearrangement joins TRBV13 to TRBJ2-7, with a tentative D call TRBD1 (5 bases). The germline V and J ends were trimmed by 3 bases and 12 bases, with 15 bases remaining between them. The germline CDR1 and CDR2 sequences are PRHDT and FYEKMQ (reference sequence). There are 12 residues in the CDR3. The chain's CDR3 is CASSLGQGKWYF. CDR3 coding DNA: TGTGCCAGCAGCTTGGGTCAGGGAAAGTGGTACTTC.

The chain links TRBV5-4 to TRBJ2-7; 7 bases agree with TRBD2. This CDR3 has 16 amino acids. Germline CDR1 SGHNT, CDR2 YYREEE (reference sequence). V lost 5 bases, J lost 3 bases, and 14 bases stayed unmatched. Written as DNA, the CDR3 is TGTGCCAGCAGTTACCGACTAGGCGGCGGGGGCTACGAGCAGTACTTC. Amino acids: CASSYRLGGGGYEQYF.